This TCR beta chain was recovered during a study of T cells in Graves' hyperthyroidism and ophthalmopathy. Overall study results and limits: Most clonotypes expanded in thyroid above 0.001 were likewise present in blood. The model anticipated ophthalmopathy a median around six months pre-onset.

Amplification yielded TCR beta CDR3 regions, with RNA transcripts as the source. The primer set for the first-round RT-PCR of the TCR CDR3 was HTBI. TCRdb re-analysed the multiplex PCR reads in MiXCR, keeping a single row per CDR3 protein. The table has some 740,000 distinct CDR3 sequences, around 15% seen once. The study based diagnoses on clinical symptoms, serum thyroxine and TRAb, thyroid ultrasound and orbital computed tomography. The germline V gene encodes CDR1 SEHNR and CDR2 FQNEAQ (reference sequence). Trimming took off 5 bases at V and 2 bases at J, with 19 bases between the two ends. The CDR3 is 16 amino acids. The table lists this clonotype with many counts. Antigen unknown.

The J gene is TRBJ2-7, the V gene TRBV7-9, with D possibly being TRBD2 (7 bases). This TCR derives from a young woman with Graves' hyperthyroidism. Sequencing was done on a sample of blood. The chain's CDR3 is CASSEGGGVRPYEQYF. Written as DNA, the CDR3 is TGTGCCAGCAGCGAAGGGGGGGGAGTTCGCCCCTACGAGCAGTACTTC.